These T cell receptor beta chains were read from a single sample in a study of blood T cell repertoires in COVID-19. Method: immunoSEQ multiplex PCR; TCRdb's copy keeps in-frame clones and lacks some. The sample has some 69,000 clones, 90% seen once; the top ten hold about 1.3%. Sequencing was carried out using peripheral blood. Receptors originate from a man between 60 and 75 years old with acute or convalescent COVID-19. CDR3s include the opening cysteine and the closing phenylalanine or tryptophan. The D gene is left open where the match is weak. The size field is filled for only some rows; it gives once, few, many or a size class.

cdr3_nt: TGTGCCAGCAGCCGGGAGTCCTACAATGAGCAGTTCTTC; cdr3_aa: CASSRESYNEQFF; v_call: TRBV3-1/TRBV3-2; clone_size: -; j_call: TRBJ2-1; d_call: -; cdr3_length: 13
cdr3_nt: TGTGCCACCAGTGATCCCGGGACAACGTACGAGCAGTACTTC; cdr3_aa: CATSDPGTTYEQYF; v_call: TRBV24-1; clone_size: -; j_call: TRBJ2-7; d_call: -; cdr3_length: 14
cdr3_nt: TGCGCCAGCAGCCAAGCCGACAGGGCATATGGCTACACCTTC; cdr3_aa: CASSQADRAYGYTF; v_call: TRBV4-1; clone_size: -; j_call: TRBJ1-2; d_call: TRBD1; cdr3_length: 14
cdr3_nt: TGCGCCAGCAGCCAAGATCCCGGGACAGGGGGCCGAAAACTGTTTTTT; cdr3_aa: CASSQDPGTGGRKLFF; v_call: TRBV4-1; clone_size: -; j_call: TRBJ1-4; d_call: TRBD1; cdr3_length: 16
cdr3_nt: TGTGCCAGCAGTTCGCGATTCCCAGGGTTTAGGGGTGGCTATGGCTACACCTTC; cdr3_aa: CASSSRFPGFRGGYGYTF; v_call: TRBV13; clone_size: -; j_call: TRBJ1-2; d_call: -; cdr3_length: 18
cdr3_nt: TGTGCCAGCAGCCCCCGGGACAGAAAGTACAATGAGCAGTTCTTC; cdr3_aa: CASSPRDRKYNEQFF; v_call: TRBV3-1/TRBV3-2; clone_size: -; j_call: TRBJ2-1; d_call: TRBD1; cdr3_length: 15
cdr3_nt: TGCAGCGTTGGTGAGGGTCTTACCTATGGCTACACCTTC; cdr3_aa: CSVGEGLTYGYTF; v_call: TRBV29-1; clone_size: -; j_call: TRBJ1-2; d_call: -; cdr3_length: 13
cdr3_nt: TGTGCCAGCAGTGACAGGCAAACCTACAATGAGCAGTTCTTC; cdr3_aa: CASSDRQTYNEQFF; v_call: TRBV6-1; clone_size: once; j_call: TRBJ2-1; d_call: -; cdr3_length: 14
cdr3_nt: TGTGCCTGGAATGGGCAGTTTTCCGGGGAGCTGTTTTTT; cdr3_aa: CAWNGQFSGELFF; v_call: TRBV30; clone_size: -; j_call: TRBJ2-2; d_call: -; cdr3_length: 13
cdr3_nt: TGTGCCAGCACCCCCTCCACGGGGGGCTCCTACGAGCAGTACTTC; cdr3_aa: CASTPSTGGSYEQYF; v_call: TRBV2; clone_size: -; j_call: TRBJ2-7; d_call: TRBD2; cdr3_length: 15
cdr3_nt: TGTGCCAGCAGCTTAGGACTACTGGGCACAGATACGCAGTATTTT; cdr3_aa: CASSLGLLGTDTQYF; v_call: TRBV7-9; clone_size: -; j_call: TRBJ2-3; d_call: -; cdr3_length: 15
cdr3_nt: TGTGCCAGCAGTTACTCAGGGCGGGCCGCCGAGCAGTACTTC; cdr3_aa: CASSYSGRAAEQYF; v_call: TRBV6-5; clone_size: -; j_call: TRBJ2-7; d_call: -; cdr3_length: 14
cdr3_nt: TGCGCCAGCAATTATCAGTCCACAGATACGCAGTATTTT; cdr3_aa: CASNYQSTDTQYF; v_call: TRBV10-2; clone_size: -; j_call: TRBJ2-3; d_call: -; cdr3_length: 13
cdr3_nt: TGTGCCAGCAGTTTAGTGGGACAGGGGGGTATCACTGAAGCTTTCTTT; cdr3_aa: CASSLVGQGGITEAFF; v_call: TRBV27; clone_size: few; j_call: TRBJ1-1; d_call: TRBD1; cdr3_length: 16
cdr3_nt: TGTGCCAGCAGCTCCAGGGCTAACACCGGGGAGCTGTTTTTT; cdr3_aa: CASSSRANTGELFF; v_call: TRBV5-8; clone_size: once; j_call: TRBJ2-2; d_call: -; cdr3_length: 14
cdr3_nt: TGTGCCATCAGTGTCCTGACTACCCAAGAGACCCAGTACTTC; cdr3_aa: CAISVLTTQETQYF; v_call: TRBV10-3; clone_size: -; j_call: TRBJ2-5; d_call: -; cdr3_length: 14
cdr3_nt: TGTGCCACCAGCCCCCGAGAGTCCTATGGCTACACCTTC; cdr3_aa: CATSPRESYGYTF; v_call: TRBV15; clone_size: -; j_call: TRBJ1-2; d_call: -; cdr3_length: 13
cdr3_nt: TGCGCCAGCAGCCACAGGGGGAATTCACCCCTCCACTTT; cdr3_aa: CASSHRGNSPLHF; v_call: TRBV4-1; clone_size: -; j_call: TRBJ1-6; d_call: TRBD1; cdr3_length: 13
cdr3_nt: TGTGCCAGCTCACCGGGCAGGGGTACCGAGCAGTACTTC; cdr3_aa: CASSPGRGTEQYF; v_call: TRBV18; clone_size: -; j_call: TRBJ2-7; d_call: -; cdr3_length: 13
cdr3_nt: TGTGCCAGCAGGCAACAGGGCTCCTTCTCTGGAAACACCATATATTTT; cdr3_aa: CASRQQGSFSGNTIYF; v_call: TRBV2; clone_size: -; j_call: TRBJ1-3; d_call: -; cdr3_length: 16
cdr3_nt: TGTGCCAGCAGCTTAGTCACAGTTTCCAACACAGATACGCAGTATTTT; cdr3_aa: CASSLVTVSNTDTQYF; v_call: TRBV11-3; clone_size: -; j_call: TRBJ2-3; d_call: -; cdr3_length: 16
cdr3_nt: TGTGCCAGCAGCCACCCCGGACAGGGGGCGTATGGCTACACCTTC; cdr3_aa: CASSHPGQGAYGYTF; v_call: TRBV27; clone_size: -; j_call: TRBJ1-2; d_call: TRBD1; cdr3_length: 15
cdr3_nt: TGTGCCAGCAGCTTGGGACAGTCCTATCAGCCCCAGCATTTT; cdr3_aa: CASSLGQSYQPQHF; v_call: TRBV7-2; clone_size: -; j_call: TRBJ1-5; d_call: TRBD1; cdr3_length: 14
cdr3_nt: TGTGCCATCAGTGAGGTAGTAGCGGGGGGGCTCGAGCAGTTCTTC; cdr3_aa: CAISEVVAGGLEQFF; v_call: TRBV10-3; clone_size: -; j_call: TRBJ2-1; d_call: TRBD2; cdr3_length: 15